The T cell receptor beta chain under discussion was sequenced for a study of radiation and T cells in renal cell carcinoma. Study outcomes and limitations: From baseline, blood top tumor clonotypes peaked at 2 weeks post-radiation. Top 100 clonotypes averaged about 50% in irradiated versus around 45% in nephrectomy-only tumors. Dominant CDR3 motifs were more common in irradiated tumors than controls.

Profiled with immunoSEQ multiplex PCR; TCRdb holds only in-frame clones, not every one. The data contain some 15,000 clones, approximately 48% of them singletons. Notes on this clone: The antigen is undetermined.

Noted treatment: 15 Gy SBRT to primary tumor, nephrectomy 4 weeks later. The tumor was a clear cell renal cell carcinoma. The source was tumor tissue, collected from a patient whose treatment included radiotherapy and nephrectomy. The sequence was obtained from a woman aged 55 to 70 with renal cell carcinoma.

The CDR3 nucleotides are TGTGCCAGCAGCACACTTGGCGGGACGGCTGGTAATGAGCAGTTCTTC. It specifies CASSTLGGTAGNEQFF. V is TRBV7-3 and J is TRBJ2-1; weak D call: TRBD2 (6 bases). Trimming left V 5 bases short and J 7 bases short, with 21 bases between. The germline V gene has CDR1 SGHTA and CDR2 FQGTGA. CDR3 size: 16 residues.